These 21 T cell receptor beta chains originate from one sample sequenced in a study of blood T cell repertoires in COVID-19. TCRdb keeps only in-frame clones here, not all; method: immunoSEQ multiplex PCR. This repertoire shows under 250,000 clones, 70% to 90% found once; its top ten account for 2% to 3%. Sequenced input: peripheral blood. The receptors were sampled from an older woman with COVID-19, enrolled during active disease.

The J gene is TRBJ2-5, the V gene TRBV20-1; 7 positions agree with TRBD2. Germline V lookup: CDR1 DFQATT, CDR2 SNEGSKA (reference sequence). The V and J ends lost 3 bases and 1 base, in that order; junction bases with no gene match: 8. The CDR3 runs to 15 residues. This CDR3 reads CSASRAGVLQETQYF. The CDR3 coding sequence is TGCAGTGCTAGTCGGGCGGGAGTACTCCAAGAGACCCAGTACTTC.

J is TRBJ1-1 and V is TRBV12-5; a weak D match, TRBD1 (6 bases). With 7 bases removed from V and 1 base from J, the gap between germline ends came to 13 bases. Germline-derived CDR1 and CDR2 are LGHNT and FRNRAP. The CDR3 spans 14 residues. The CDR3 bases are TGTGCTAGTGCCACAGGGTATGCGAACACTGAAGCTTTCTTT. As protein: CASATGYANTEAFF.

The V call is TRBV5-1, the J call TRBJ2-3, with 8 bases identical to TRBD2. Losses at the gene ends were 2 bases for V and 6 bases for J; bases not matched to a gene: 11. Germline assignment: CDR1 SGHRS and CDR2 YFSETQ. The CDR3 loop spans 16 amino acids. CDR3 in DNA: TGCGCCAGCAGCTTCGAGGGAGCGGGAGTCTCGGATACGCAGTATTTT. Its protein is CASSFEGAGVSDTQYF.

This clone was found once. The chain couples TRBV5-1 to TRBJ2-1; 9 bases fit TRBD2. With 4 bases clipped from V and 6 bases from J, the junction kept 8 bases outside the gene matches. This CDR3 is 15 amino acids long. Germline loops: CDR1 SGHRS, CDR2 YFSETQ. CDR3 protein: CASSRTSATGNEQFF. Written as DNA, the CDR3 is TGCGCCAGCAGCCGGACTAGCGCGACCGGCAATGAGCAGTTCTTC.

The V gene is TRBV9, the J gene TRBJ1-2; the match to TRBD1 covers 9 bases. Per the germline V gene, CDR1 is SGDLS and CDR2 is YYNGEE. V shed 3 bases, J shed 8 bases, and the junction held 20 bases outside the gene matches. CDR3 length: 18 residues. The CDR3 bases are TGTGCCAGCAGCGCGACTCCCGGGACAGGGCCCCCCGGGTGGGGCTACACCTTC. Translated, it gives CASSATPGTGPPGWGYTF.

V gene TRBV4-3 combines with J gene TRBJ1-4; 7 bases are shared with TRBD1. V dropped 4 bases and J dropped 5; count of bases not matched to a gene: 16. The CDR3 extends over 18 amino acids. Germline CDR1 reads LGHNA; CDR2 reads YSLEER. CDR3 coding DNA: TGCGCCAGCAGCCCCTACCGGGGGACAGACAATTTGAATGAAAAACTGTTTTTT. The encoded protein is CASSPYRGTDNLNEKLFF.

In nucleotides, the CDR3 is TGTGCCAGCAGCTCGGGGGAAGGGTCTAATCAGCCCCAGCATTTT. This translates into CASSSGEGSNQPQHF. V gene TRBV5-5 combines with J gene TRBJ1-5; tentative D call: TRBD1 (5 bases). The CDR3 runs to 15 residues. Germline values: CDR1 SGHKS, CDR2 YYEKEE (reference sequence). The V and J ends lost 3 bases and 4 bases respectively, with 14 bases between them. The entire variable domain, with the rest obtained from reference TRBV5-5 and TRBJ1-5, is as follows: DAGVTQSPTHLIKTRGQQVTLRCSPISGHKSVSWYQQVLGQGPQFIFQYYEKEERGRGNFPDRFSARQFPNYSSELNVNALLLGDSALYLCASSSGEGSNQPQHFGDGTRLSIL.

The rearrangement joins TRBV19 to TRBJ1-5; no reliable D call. V was trimmed by 5 bases and J by 2 bases, leaving 13 bases between them. The CDR3 spans 15 residues. Germline CDR1 and CDR2: LNHDA and SQIVND (reference sequence). The CDR3 DNA sequence: TGTGCCAGTAGTCCCGGGAGGTTGGGCAATCAGCCCCAGCATTTT. This gives the protein CASSPGRLGNQPQHF.

Comments on this clone: The sample contains more than one DNA sequence encoding this CDR3. This chain links TRBV11-3 with TRBJ1-2; a possible D gene is TRBD1 (5 bases). Trimming shortened V by 3 bases and J by 3 bases, and 8 bases separated the two germline ends. Germline V gene sequence: CDR1 SGHNT, CDR2 YENEEA. The CDR3 extends over 13 amino acids. Here the CDR3 reads CASSLGGDYGYTF. As DNA, the CDR3 is TGTGCCAGCAGCTTGGGGGGTGACTATGGCTACACCTTC.

This chain uses TRBV7-2 with TRBJ2-5; perhaps TRBD2 as D (5 bases). Trimming shortened V by 3 bases and J by 2 bases, and 10 bases separated the two germline ends. This CDR3 is 14 amino acids long. Per the germline V gene, CDR1 is SGHTA and CDR2 is FQGNSA. The CDR3 DNA reads TGTGCCAGCAGCTTCTTCGGGGAGCAAGAGACCCAGTACTTC. It specifies CASSFFGEQETQYF.

This chain uses TRBV6-5 with TRBJ1-2, with a tentative D call TRBD1 (5 bases). The CDR3 extends over 16 amino acids. V shed 4 bases and J shed 1 base, with 16 bases lying between them. Looked up from germline, CDR1 is MNHEY and CDR2 is SVGAGI. CDR3 sequence reads: CASSSRGGVVNYGYTF. The CDR3 DNA reads as TGTGCCAGCAGTTCCCGCGGGGGGGTAGTTAACTATGGCTACACCTTC.

V is TRBV5-1 and J is TRBJ1-1; maybe TRBD1 (6 bases). The CDR3 extends over 15 amino acids. Germline loops: CDR1 SGHRS, CDR2 YFSETQ. Trimming shortened V by 4 bases and J by 0 bases, and 13 bases separated the two germline ends. The CDR3, as DNA: TGCGCCAGCAGCACCGCCGGACAGTTGAACACTGAAGCTTTCTTT. This encodes CASSTAGQLNTEAFF.

The V and J genes are TRBV4-3 and TRBJ1-5; 8 positions match TRBD1. J was trimmed by 1 base and V by 3 bases; bases with no gene match: 2. The CDR3 consists of 15 residues. Per the germline V gene, CDR1 is LGHNA and CDR2 is YSLEER. The CDR3 loop is CASSHDRGSNQPQHF. CDR3 bases: TGCGCCAGCAGCCATGACAGGGGCAGCAATCAGCCCCAGCATTTT.

The chain couples TRBV5-5 to TRBJ2-5; 8 nucleotides align to TRBD2. Germline values: CDR1 SGHKS, CDR2 YYEKEE (reference sequence). The CDR3 extends over 15 amino acids. Trimming removed 4 bases from V and 5 bases from J; junction bases left unmatched: 10. The CDR3 DNA reads TGTGCCAGCAGCAGCGTTGGCGGGGGGACGGAGACCCAGTACTTC. This encodes CASSSVGGGTETQYF.

The chain carries TRBV6-6 and TRBJ2-7, with 7 bases matching TRBD1. Germline trimming cut 1 base from V and 2 bases from J; bases unmatched to any gene: 2. Looked up from germline, CDR1 is MNHNY and CDR2 is SVGAGI (reference sequence). This CDR3 is 14 amino acids long. CDR3 residues: CASSYLTGAYEQYF. CDR3 nucleotide sequence: TGTGCCAGCAGTTACTTAACAGGGGCCTACGAGCAGTACTTC.

This chain connects TRBV25-1 to TRBJ2-3, with 10 bases lining up with TRBD1. V lost 8 bases to trimming and J lost 3 bases; unmatched junction nucleotides: 2. This CDR3 is 13 amino acids long. Germline-derived CDR1 and CDR2 are MGHDK and SYGVNS. CDR3 protein: CASWGQGTDTQYF. Written as DNA, the CDR3 is TGTGCCAGCTGGGGACAGGGGACAGATACGCAGTATTTT.

The V gene is TRBV9, the J gene TRBJ2-1; 9 bases are a match to TRBD2. Germline values: CDR1 SGDLS, CDR2 YYNGEE. The ends lost 4 bases at V and 3 bases at J; junction bases unmatched: 5. The length of the CDR3 is 15 residues. The CDR3, as DNA: TGTGCCAGCAGCTCAGGGACTAGCTTCTACAATGAGCAGTTCTTC. Its protein product is CASSSGTSFYNEQFF.

CDR3 amino acids: CASSFYTWAGGESTDTQYF. Here the CDR3 DNA reads TGTGCCAGCAGCTTCTATACATGGGCGGGGGGGGAAAGCACAGATACGCAGTATTTT. The J gene is TRBJ2-3, the V gene TRBV11-3, with 9 bases identical to TRBD2. The CDR3 contains 19 residues. The germline V gene encodes CDR1 SGHNT and CDR2 YENEEA. The V and J ends lost 3 bases and 0 bases, in that order; junction bases with no gene match: 13.

V is TRBV28 and J is TRBJ2-1; D possibly corresponds to TRBD1 (6 bases). Trimming cost V 6 bases and J 8 bases, with 23 bases left between them. The germline gives CDR1 MDHEN, CDR2 SYDVKM. This CDR3 region has 16 residues. The CDR3 sequence: CASRRPGQGFGHEQFF. CDR3 bases: TGTGCCAGCAGGCGCCCGGGACAAGGGTTCGGCCATGAGCAGTTCTTC.

The chain carries TRBV5-1 and TRBJ1-1, with 7 bases that match TRBD1. CDR1 is SGHRS and CDR2 is YFSETQ in the germline V gene. V was pared by 0 bases and J by 0 bases, with 5 bases of the junction left unmatched. This CDR3 is 16 amino acids long. In DNA, the CDR3 is TGCGCCAGCAGCTTGGGACAGGGTGGCATGAACACTGAAGCTTTCTTT. Encoded protein: CASSLGQGGMNTEAFF.

The rearrangement uses TRBV15 and TRBJ2-7; 9 bases agree with TRBD1. CDR1 and CDR2 from the germline V gene are LNHNV and YYDKDF (reference sequence). The CDR3 spans 12 residues. Germline trimming cut 3 bases from V and 12 bases from J; bases unmatched to any gene: 6. The CDR3 here is CATSRGQGRSYF. CDR3 sequence (DNA): TGTGCCACCAGCAGGGGACAGGGAAGATCGTACTTC.